This record looks at one T cell receptor beta chain sequence and its context. The table lists this clone with a few counts. There is no known antigen for this receptor. No clone much larger than this one lies a single base away; base qualities are absent. In about five patients from the biomarker study, an additional sort separated CD25+CD127- cells out of the CD4+ cells. Lesional scalp punch biopsies and peripheral blood were obtained from alopecia areata patients. After PBMCs were isolated by density centrifugation and stained for CD3, CD4 and CD8, a FACSAria was used to sort CD4+ and CD8+ T cells. Untreated alopecia areata patients were recruited as part of a multicenter biomarker study. The source of the sample is a study of CD8+ T cells in alopecia areata (dated by TCRdb to 2017 to 2018). Describing the broader study: The study used high-throughput TCRbeta sequencing to examine T cell clonal expansion in alopecia areata, in both the C3H/HeJ mouse model and human patients. RNA was extracted with the PAXgene miRNA kit for fixed scalp, the miRNeasy kit for PBMCs, and the RNeasy kit for mouse skin. Scalp clonality was compared among normal scalp (n=4), patchy alopecia areata scalp (n=8), and alopecia totalis/universalis scalp (n=8). Scalp tissue and sorted CD4+ and CD8+ peripheral blood T cells from patchy and totalis/universalis alopecia areata patients and from healthy controls were covered by human TCRbeta sequencing. Amplification of TCRbeta CDR3 regions was done by immunoSEQ multiplex PCR using 35 Vbeta forward primers and 13 Jbeta reverse primers.

Receptor amplification or capture employed the immunoSEQ multiplex PCR assay. For TCR sequencing, RNA was extracted from every sample and reverse transcribed into cDNA to serve as template. SuperScript III was used to make first-strand cDNA, primed with a 2:1 mix of oligo-dT and random hexamers. A synthetic immune receptor repertoire was used to gauge amplification bias, and whatever bias remained was removed computationally. The published analysis was carried out like this. After raw reads were preprocessed to remove errors, the CDR3 was defined following IMGT conventions as running from the conserved cysteine to phenylalanine. Clonality was computed by normalizing Shannon entropy by log2 of the number of productive unique TCRs and subtracting the result from 1. Scalp TCRbeta sequences were cross-referenced with sorted blood CD4 and CD8 repertoires so that the CD4 or CD8 identity of scalp clones could be inferred. This is the immuneACCESS table as TCRdb keeps it, with only in-frame sequences that have V and J called. A part of the clones is gone; compared with another copy, unresolved V genes explain less than half, and the rest is unexplained. V, J and clone size were drawn from that table, and D and trimming were deduced from the DNA. For this sample there are some 20,000 clones; less than 70% appear just once. Of the sample, 3.5% to 5% is held by the ten largest clones.

What the research found in general, with its limitations: Shared TCR sequences between patients were less evident than in mice, which may be partly attributable to HLA diversity in the patient population. Unlike mouse skin, where gammadelta T cells dominate, normal human skin contains resident alphabeta T cells that get sequenced too, which complicates analysis of the scalp TCR repertoire. Compared with normal scalp, lesional scalp, particularly in alopecia totalis/universalis, had higher clonality and more expanded CD8+ clones, which suggests antigenic drive.

There are 15 amino acids in the CDR3, from cysteine to phenylalanine inclusive. The kept DNA is CDR3 alone, 45 bases in frame from the first base. Trimming at the junction amounts to 7 bases on V and 1 base on J, and the germline ends lie 14 bases apart. CDR1 and CDR2 were assigned from the germline V gene as MNHNS and SASEGT. The receptor's source is a human donor with alopecia areata. The sequenced sample consisted of CD4+ Tregs sorted from blood. In this chain, TRBV6-1 is recombined with TRBJ2-1, with a weak D call of TRBD2 (7 bases match). In nucleotides, the sequence is TGTGCCAGCACCCATAGGGGGGGGTCCTACAATGAGCAGTTCTTC. Translation gives CASTHRGGSYNEQFF.